This paragraph reports one T cell receptor beta chain. Its antigen is still unknown. The data derive from a study of PD-1 blockade in mismatch repair-deficient tumors. The overall study: Enrolled 2013-2016, patients had progressing, pretreated mismatch repair-deficient cancers of about a dozen types.

Germline-derived CDR1 and CDR2 are MNHEY and SVGAGI. V was pared by 0 bases and J by 6 bases, with 12 bases between. The CDR3 sequence is 14 residues long. Clones were sequenced by immunoSEQ multiplex PCR, and TCRdb holds only the in-frame ones, with some missing. The data show more than 15,000 clones, about 86% seen once. All patients were mismatch repair deficient, assessed by either PCR or immunohistochemistry. Study-level results: Tumor-resident clones, often absent from pretreatment blood, expanded after pembrolizumab and then contracted.

The chain couples TRBV6-5 to TRBJ2-7; D is perhaps TRBD1 (5 bases). This TCR came from an adult with mismatch repair-deficient cancer. The source material was PBMCs, sampled 4 weeks after starting pembrolizumab. The chain's CDR3 is CASSYSWQGAEQYF. The CDR3 bases are TGTGCCAGCAGTTACTCTTGGCAGGGCGCCGAGCAGTACTTC.